This T cell receptor (beta chain) was sequenced during a study of cytomegalovirus exposure and HLA in healthy donors. On the study more broadly: Around 80 million unique TCR sequences came from HLA-typed donors in an early release. Findings and limits, study-wide: What TCR beta sequences reportedly achieved was accurate prediction of HLA-A and HLA-B alleles in most subjects. Prior analysis indicated that the majority of TCR beta V segments exhibited productivity approximately 90% or approximately 30% of the time.

13 Jbeta primers and 60 Vbeta primers were used for the PCR. TCRdb's table, derived via immunoSEQ multiplex PCR, lists solely in-frame clones and lacks some. The top ten clones hold 11% of a sample with about 69,000 clones, roughly 74% of them seen once. J lost 4 bases, V lost 2 bases, and 2 bases had no gene match. Germline loops: CDR1 LGHNA, CDR2 YNFKEQ. This CDR3 has 15 amino acids. This clone was recorded once. The antigen is undetermined. Healthy donors of bone marrow made up the group. J is TRBJ2-2 and V is TRBV4-2, with TRBD1 matching 9 bases. The clonotype originates from an older woman in good health and CMV-seropositive. Sequences were obtained from PBMCs. CDR3 nucleotides: TGTGCCAGCAGCCAAAAGGGACAGGGCACCGGGGAGCTGTTTTTT. Translating gives CASSQKGQGTGELFF.